The 11 T cell receptor beta chains reported below all come from one sample, sequenced in a study of blood T cell repertoires in COVID-19. The data were produced by immunoSEQ multiplex PCR, yet TCRdb's version contains in-frame clones alone and is incomplete. Of some 450,000 clones listed, approximately 90% are singletons. Sequencing used peripheral blood. The receptors were sampled from a man younger than 35 with COVID-19, enrolled during active disease.

The chain has TRBV2 and TRBJ2-5; a weak D match, TRBD2 (5 bases). The V gene lost 8 bases and the J gene lost 1 base, with 14 bases spanning the gap. CDR3 length equals 14 residues. The germline CDR1 and CDR2 sequences are SNHLY and FYNNEI. CDR3 nucleotides: TGTGCCAGCGGCCGCGCGAGGGTCCAAGAGACCCAGTACTTC. Translation: CASGRARVQETQYF.

The V and J genes are TRBV27 and TRBJ2-3, with D possibly being TRBD2 (5 bases). The CDR3 covers 14 residues. Germline V gene lookup returns CDR1 MNHEY and CDR2 SMNVEV (reference sequence). Trimming left V 3 bases short and J 8 bases short, with 15 bases between. As DNA, the CDR3 is TGTGCCAGCAGTTTCGGTCGGGGATTGGGTACGCAGTATTTT. Protein: CASSFGRGLGTQYF.

The chain recombines TRBV11-2 with TRBJ1-3; the match to TRBD1 covers 7 bases. With 1 base clipped from V and 2 bases from J, the junction kept 5 bases outside the gene matches. Germline V lookup: CDR1 SGHAT, CDR2 FQNNGV. This CDR3 comprises 16 residues. The CDR3 sequence: CASSLALGTAGNTIYF. The CDR3 region has the DNA TGTGCCAGCAGCTTAGCTCTCGGGACAGCTGGAAACACCATATATTTT.

This rearrangement joins TRBV19 to TRBJ1-5, with TRBD1 identical over 8 bases. The CDR3 is 17 amino acids. The V segment lost 4 bases and the J segment 0 bases; nucleotides outside the gene matches: 8. Germline V gene data show CDR1 as LNHDA and CDR2 as SQIVND (reference sequence). The CDR3 nucleotides are TGTGCCAGTAGTAAGACAGGGGCTCCCCTTAGCAATCAGCCCCAGCATTTT. It yields the protein CASSKTGAPLSNQPQHF.

The V and J genes are TRBV3-1 (or the pseudogene TRBV3-2) and TRBJ2-3; D is unclear. Germline assignment: CDR1 LGHDT and CDR2 YNNKEL (reference sequence). There are 14 residues in the CDR3. V was clipped by 3 bases and J by 2 bases, with 9 bases between them. The CDR3 loop reads CASSHVQLTDTQYF. The CDR3 DNA sequence: TGTGCCAGCAGCCATGTACAGCTCACAGATACGCAGTATTTT.

The chain recombines TRBV3-1 (or the pseudogene TRBV3-2) with TRBJ1-2, with a tentative D call TRBD1 (5 bases). CDR1 and CDR2 (germline): LGHDT, YNNKEL (reference sequence). The germline V and J ends were trimmed by 5 bases and 4 bases, with 17 bases remaining between them. There are 15 residues in the CDR3. The DNA for the CDR3 is TGTGCCAGCAGCGCTGGGGCAAGACGGATCTATGGCTACACCTTC. This translates into CASSAGARRIYGYTF.

J is TRBJ1-5 and V is TRBV5-5; TRBD1 is a possible D gene (6 bases). The CDR3 has 15 residues. V lost 1 base to trimming and J lost 6 bases, with 14 bases between them. Germline values: CDR1 SGHKS, CDR2 YYEKEE (reference sequence). CDR3: CASSLQGTKSQPQHF. CDR3 sequence (DNA): TGTGCCAGCAGCTTGCAGGGGACGAAGAGTCAGCCCCAGCATTTT.

The V and J genes are TRBV12-5 and TRBJ2-7, with D possibly being TRBD2 (5 bases). The CDR3 contains 12 residues. The V gene lost 8 bases and the J gene lost 2 bases, with 10 bases spanning the gap. Germline V gene sequence: CDR1 LGHNT, CDR2 FRNRAP. CDR3 protein: CASRARAYEQYF. DNA for the CDR3: TGTGCTAGTCGTGCGAGGGCCTACGAGCAGTACTTC.

V usage is TRBV12-3 or TRBV12-4 and J usage is TRBJ2-3; D is perhaps TRBD1 (5 bases). The CDR3 is 13 amino acids. The V and J ends lost 3 bases and 3 bases respectively, with 7 bases between them. The CDR3 loop reads CASSFQGTDTQYF. CDR3 coding DNA: TGTGCCAGCAGTTTTCAGGGAACAGATACGCAGTATTTT.

This sequence joins TRBV2 and TRBJ2-3; no definite D call. The V end was cut by 5 bases, the J end by 4 bases, with 19 bases between. CDR1 is SNHLY, CDR2 FYNNEI, per germline. CDR3 size: 16 residues. CDR3 nucleotide sequence: TGTGCCAGCAGTCCTAATCAACGGCTAGATTCAGATACGCAGTATTTT. Translating gives CASSPNQRLDSDTQYF. Looking up the rest from reference TRBV2 and TRBJ2-3 gives the full variable domain: EPEVTQTPSHQVTQMGQEVILRCVPISNHLYFYWYRQILGQKVEFLVSFYNNEISEKSEIFDDQFSVERPDGSNFTLKIRSTKLEDSAMYFCASSPNQRLDSDTQYFGPGTRLTVL.

This clone appeared once. DNA of the CDR3: TGTGCCAGCAGTCCTACAGGGCCTACCCATCAGCCCCAGCATTTT. As protein: CASSPTGPTHQPQHF. The chain carries TRBV6-5 and TRBJ1-5; D might be TRBD1 (6 bases). The CDR3 spans 15 residues. Looked up from germline, CDR1 is MNHEY and CDR2 is SVGAGI. V was trimmed by 5 bases and J by 5 bases, leaving 16 bases between them.